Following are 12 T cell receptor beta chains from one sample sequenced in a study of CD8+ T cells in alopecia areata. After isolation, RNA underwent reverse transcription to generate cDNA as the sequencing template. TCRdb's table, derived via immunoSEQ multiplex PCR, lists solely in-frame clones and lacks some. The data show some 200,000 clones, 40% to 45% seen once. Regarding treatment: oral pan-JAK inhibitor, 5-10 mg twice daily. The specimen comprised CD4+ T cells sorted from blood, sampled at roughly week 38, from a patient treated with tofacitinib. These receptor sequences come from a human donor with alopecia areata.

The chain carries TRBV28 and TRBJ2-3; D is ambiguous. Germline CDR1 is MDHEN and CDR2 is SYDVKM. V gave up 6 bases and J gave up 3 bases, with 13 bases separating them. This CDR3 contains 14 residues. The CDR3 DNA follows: TGTGCCAGCAGGTCAGCTGGGTCTACAGATACGCAGTATTTT. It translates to CASRSAGSTDTQYF.

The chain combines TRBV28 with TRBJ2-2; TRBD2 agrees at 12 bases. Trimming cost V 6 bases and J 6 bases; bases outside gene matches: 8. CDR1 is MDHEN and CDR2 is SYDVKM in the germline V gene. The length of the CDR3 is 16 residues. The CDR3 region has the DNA TGTGCCAGCAGGACTAGCGGGAGCCCTAAGGCCGGGGAGCTGTTTTTT. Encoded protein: CASRTSGSPKAGELFF.

Here the CDR3 reads CASSLWGHPNYGYTF. In DNA form, the CDR3 reads TGCGCCAGCAGCTTGTGGGGACACCCTAACTATGGCTACACCTTC. The chain is built from TRBV5-1 and TRBJ1-2, with a possible D match to TRBD1 (6 bases). The V end was cut by 1 base, the J end by 0 bases, with 10 bases between. This CDR3 is 15 amino acids long. Germline V gene sequence: CDR1 SGHRS, CDR2 YFSETQ. The full variable domain, rest sourced from reference TRBV5-1 and TRBJ1-2, is KAGVTQTPRYLIKTRGQQVTLSCSPISGHRSVSWYQQTPGQGLQFLFEYFSETQRNKGNFPGRFSGRQFSNSRSEMNVSTLELGDSALYLCASSLWGHPNYGYTFGSGTRLTVV.

CDR3 sequence reads: CASRPQGTGTEAFF. CDR3 sequence (DNA): TGTGCCAGCAGACCACAGGGAACAGGGACTGAAGCTTTCTTT. The gene calls are TRBV6-4 and TRBJ1-1; TRBD1 is a possible D gene (6 bases). Germline CDR1 and CDR2: MRHNA and SNTAGT. Trimming pared 6 bases from V and 5 bases from J, leaving 16 bases between. The CDR3 spans 14 residues.

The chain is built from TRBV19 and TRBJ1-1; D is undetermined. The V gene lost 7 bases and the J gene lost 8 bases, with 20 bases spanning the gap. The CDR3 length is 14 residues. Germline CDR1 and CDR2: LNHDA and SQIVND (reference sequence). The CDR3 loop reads CASTNSGLPGEAFF. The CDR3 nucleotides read TGTGCCAGTACCAACAGCGGGCTCCCGGGAGAAGCTTTCTTT. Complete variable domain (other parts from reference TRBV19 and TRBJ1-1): DGGITQSPKYLFRKEGQNVTLSCEQNLNHDAMYWYRQDPGQGLRLIYYSQIVNDFQKGDIAEGYSVSREKKESFPLTVTSAQKNPTAFYLCASTNSGLPGEAFFGQGTRLTVV.

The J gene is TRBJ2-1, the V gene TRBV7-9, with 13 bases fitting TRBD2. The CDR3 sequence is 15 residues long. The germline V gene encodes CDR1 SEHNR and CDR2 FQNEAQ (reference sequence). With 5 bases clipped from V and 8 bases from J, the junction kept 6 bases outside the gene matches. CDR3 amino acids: CASSLGLAGVDEQFF. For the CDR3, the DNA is TGTGCCAGCAGCCTCGGACTAGCGGGGGTCGATGAGCAGTTCTTC.

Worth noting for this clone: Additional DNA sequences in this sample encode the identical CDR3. The CDR3, as DNA: TGTGCCAGCAGTTTATCCCCGAGGGGCTCCTACGAGCAGTACTTC. Amino acid sequence: CASSLSPRGSYEQYF. This chain joins TRBV27 and TRBJ2-7; D possibly uses TRBD1 or TRBD2 (5 bases each). The CDR3 has 15 residues. Germline V gene data show CDR1 as MNHEY and CDR2 as SMNVEV (reference sequence). Trimming shortened V by 0 bases and J by 0 bases, and 9 bases separated the two germline ends.

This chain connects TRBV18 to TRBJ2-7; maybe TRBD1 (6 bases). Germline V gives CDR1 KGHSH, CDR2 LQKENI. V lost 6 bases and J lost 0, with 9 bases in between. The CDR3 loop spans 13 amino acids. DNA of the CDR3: TGTGCCAGCTCGCCGGACAGCTCCTACGAGCAGTACTTC. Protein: CASSPDSSYEQYF.

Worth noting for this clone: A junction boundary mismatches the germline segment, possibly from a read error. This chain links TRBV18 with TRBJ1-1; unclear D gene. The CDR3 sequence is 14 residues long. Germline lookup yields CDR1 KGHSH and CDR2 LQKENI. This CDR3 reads CAGSPLLGVNEAFF. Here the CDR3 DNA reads TGTGCCGGCTCACCCCTCCTCGGGGTGAATGAAGCTTTCTTT.

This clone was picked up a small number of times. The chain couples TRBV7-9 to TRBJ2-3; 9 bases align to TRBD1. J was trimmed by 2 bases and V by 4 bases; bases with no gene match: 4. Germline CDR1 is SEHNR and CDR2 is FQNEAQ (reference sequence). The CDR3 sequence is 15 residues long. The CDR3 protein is CASSSGQGPTDTQYF. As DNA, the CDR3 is TGTGCCAGCAGCTCGGGACAGGGCCCCACAGATACGCAGTATTTT.

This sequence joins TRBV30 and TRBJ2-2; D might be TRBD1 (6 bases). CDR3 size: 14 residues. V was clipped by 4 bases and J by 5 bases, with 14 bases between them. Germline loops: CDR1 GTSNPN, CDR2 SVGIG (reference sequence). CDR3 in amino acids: CAWTQGRGTGELFF. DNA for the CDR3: TGTGCCTGGACTCAGGGGAGAGGAACCGGGGAGCTGTTTTTT. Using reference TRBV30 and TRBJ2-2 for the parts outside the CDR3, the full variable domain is SQTIHQWPATLVQPVGSPLSLECTVEGTSNPNLYWYRQAAGRGLQLLFYSVGIGQISSEVPQNLSASRPQDRQFILSSKKLLLSDSGFYLCAWTQGRGTGELFFGEGSRLTVL.

The CDR3, as DNA: TGTGCCAGCAGAGATCCGACACAGGCAGGGGGGCAAGAGACCCAGTACTTC. Amino acids: CASRDPTQAGGQETQYF. V is TRBV25-1 and J is TRBJ2-5; D is possibly TRBD1 (7 bases). The length of the CDR3 is 17 residues. Per the germline V gene, CDR1 is MGHDK and CDR2 is SYGVNS. V dropped 6 bases and J dropped 2 bases, with 22 bases sitting between them.